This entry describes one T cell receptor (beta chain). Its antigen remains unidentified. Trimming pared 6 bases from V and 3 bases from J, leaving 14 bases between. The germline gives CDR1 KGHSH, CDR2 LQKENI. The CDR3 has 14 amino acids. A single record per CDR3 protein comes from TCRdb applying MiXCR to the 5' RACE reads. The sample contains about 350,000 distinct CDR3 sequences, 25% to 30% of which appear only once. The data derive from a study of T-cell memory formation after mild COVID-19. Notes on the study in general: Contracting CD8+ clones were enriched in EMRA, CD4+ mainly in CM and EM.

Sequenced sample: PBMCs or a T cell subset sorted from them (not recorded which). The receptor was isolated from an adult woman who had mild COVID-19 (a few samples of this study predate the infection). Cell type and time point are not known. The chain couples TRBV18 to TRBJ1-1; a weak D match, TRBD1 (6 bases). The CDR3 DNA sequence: TGTGCCAGCTCCCCGGGACACGGCGACACTGAAGCTTTCTTT. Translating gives CASSPGHGDTEAFF. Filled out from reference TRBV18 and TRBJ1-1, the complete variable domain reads NAGVMQNPRHLVRRRGQEARLRCSPMKGHSHVYWYRQLPEEGLKFMVYLQKENIIDESGMPKERFSAEFPKEGPSILRIQQVVRGDSAAYFCASSPGHGDTEAFFGQGTRLTVV.